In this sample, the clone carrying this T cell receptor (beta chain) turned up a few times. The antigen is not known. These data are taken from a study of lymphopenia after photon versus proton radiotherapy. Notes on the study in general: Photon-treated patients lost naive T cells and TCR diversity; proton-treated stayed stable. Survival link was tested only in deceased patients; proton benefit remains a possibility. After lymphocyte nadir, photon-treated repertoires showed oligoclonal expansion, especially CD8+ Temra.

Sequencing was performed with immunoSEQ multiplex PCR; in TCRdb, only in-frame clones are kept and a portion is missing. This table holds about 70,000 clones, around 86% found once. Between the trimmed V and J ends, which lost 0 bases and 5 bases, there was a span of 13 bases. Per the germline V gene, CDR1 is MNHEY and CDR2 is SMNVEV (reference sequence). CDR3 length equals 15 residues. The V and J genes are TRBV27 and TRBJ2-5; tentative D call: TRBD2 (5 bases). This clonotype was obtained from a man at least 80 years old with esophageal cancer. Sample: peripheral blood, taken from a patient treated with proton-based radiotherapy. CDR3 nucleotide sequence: TGTGCCAGCAGTTTATCCGGACTGCGCACGGAGACCCAGTACTTC. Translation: CASSLSGLRTETQYF.